What follows are 29 T cell receptor beta chains derived from one specimen sequenced in a study of cytomegalovirus exposure and HLA in healthy donors. Vbeta (60) and Jbeta (13) primers were used in the PCR. TCRdb's table, derived via immunoSEQ multiplex PCR, lists solely in-frame clones and lacks some. The data contain about 180,000 clones, over 80% of them singletons. The source material was PBMCs. The receptors were gathered from a man aged 35 to 55 in good health and CMV-seronegative.

The chain employs TRBV6-6 and TRBJ1-2, with 8 bases identical to TRBD1. This CDR3 is 13 amino acids long. V was clipped by 5 bases and J by 2 bases; unmatched bases: 1. Germline-derived CDR1 and CDR2 are MNHNY and SVGAGI (reference sequence). The CDR3 is CASSGQGNYGYTF. CDR3 bases: TGTGCCAGCAGTGGACAGGGAAACTATGGCTACACCTTC.

This chain joins TRBV9 and TRBJ1-1; 7 bases align to TRBD1. The CDR3 contains 16 residues. In germline, CDR1 is SGDLS, CDR2 YYNGEE. The trim removed 4 bases at V and 3 bases at J, leaving 12 bases unmatched. This CDR3 is CASSPQGSRGYTEAFF. The CDR3 bases are TGTGCCAGCAGCCCCCAGGGGTCCAGGGGGTACACTGAAGCTTTCTTT.

This clone was counted a few times. J is TRBJ1-2 and V is TRBV29-1; possible D gene TRBD1, 5 bases. With 7 bases removed from V and 4 bases from J, the gap between germline ends came to 16 bases. The CDR3 extends over 13 amino acids. Germline assignment: CDR1 SQVTM and CDR2 ANQGSEA. The CDR3 loop reads CSGGVGGAYGYTF. The CDR3 DNA follows: TGCAGCGGGGGGGTTGGGGGTGCCTATGGCTACACCTTC.

The rearrangement uses TRBV19 and TRBJ2-2, with TRBD1 identical over 8 bases. The CDR3 loop spans 15 amino acids. The germline V gene encodes CDR1 LNHDA and CDR2 SQIVND (reference sequence). Trimming cost V 7 bases and J 4 bases; bases outside gene matches: 8. The CDR3 loop reads CASIGRGRRTGELFF. In DNA, the CDR3 is TGTGCCAGTATCGGCAGGGGGCGTCGCACCGGGGAGCTGTTTTTT.

This clone appeared a single time. This chain links TRBV7-3 with TRBJ1-1; D perhaps matches TRBD1 (5 bases). V lost 1 base to trimming and J lost 1 base, with 10 bases between them. The CDR3 loop spans 15 amino acids. Germline V gene sequence: CDR1 SGHTA, CDR2 FQGTGA. CDR3 loop: CASSLSGARNTEAFF. The DNA for the CDR3 is TGTGCCAGCAGCTTAAGTGGGGCCAGGAACACTGAAGCTTTCTTT.

This clone was seen a few times. Additional DNA sequences in this sample encode the identical CDR3. The chain has TRBV29-1 and TRBJ1-4; 7 nucleotides align to TRBD1. In germline, CDR1 is SQVTM, CDR2 ANQGSEA. V shed 7 bases, J shed 5 bases, and the junction held 7 bases outside the gene matches. The CDR3 has 13 amino acids. CDR3 region: CSARTGRNEKLFF. DNA of the CDR3: TGCAGCGCGCGGACAGGACGGAATGAAAAACTGTTTTTT.

The chain is built from TRBV5-1 and TRBJ2-1, with 12 positions matching TRBD2. The CDR3 loop spans 15 amino acids. The V gene end was trimmed by 4 bases and the J gene end by 9 bases; junction bases not matched to a gene: 8. Germline V lookup: CDR1 SGHRS, CDR2 YFSETQ. The CDR3 DNA reads TGCGCCAGCAGCAACACACTAGCGGGAGGATCTGAGCAGTTCTTC. It translates to CASSNTLAGGSEQFF.

The chain employs TRBV7-2 and TRBJ2-2; 12 bases line up with TRBD2. This CDR3 region has 16 residues. The V gene end was trimmed by 3 bases and the J gene end by 3 bases; junction bases not matched to a gene: 2. Germline assignment: CDR1 SGHTA and CDR2 FQGNSA. CDR3 in amino acids: CASSLTSGSYTGELFF. As DNA, the CDR3 is TGTGCCAGCAGCTTGACTAGCGGGAGTTACACCGGGGAGCTGTTTTTT.

V gene TRBV5-5 combines with J gene TRBJ2-1, with D perhaps TRBD1 (6 bases). CDR3 length: 15 residues. Germline V CDR1 and CDR2: SGHKS, YYEKEE (reference sequence). The V and J ends lost 5 bases and 1 base respectively, with 13 bases between them. This chain's CDR3 is CASREQGASYNEQFF. CDR3 bases: TGTGCCAGCAGGGAACAGGGAGCATCCTACAATGAGCAGTTCTTC.

The V gene is TRBV30, the J gene TRBJ2-7; the match to TRBD2 covers 9 bases. V gave up 3 bases and J gave up 6 bases; unmatched junction bases: 12. Germline V gene data show CDR1 as GTSNPN and CDR2 as SVGIG (reference sequence). This CDR3 region has 15 residues. CDR3 protein: CAWRHLIAGDGEQYF. The CDR3 DNA is TGTGCCTGGAGGCACCTCATAGCGGGAGACGGCGAGCAGTACTTC.

The V and J genes are TRBV9 and TRBJ2-1, with 9 bases aligning to TRBD1. Unmatched junction bases numbered 6, after V lost 4 bases and J lost 4 bases. The CDR3 runs 15 residues. Germline CDR1 is SGDLS and CDR2 is YYNGEE. CDR3 in amino acids: CASSSGTGPYNEQFF. The CDR3 bases are TGTGCCAGCAGCTCCGGGACAGGGCCTTACAATGAGCAGTTCTTC.

The rearrangement joins TRBV20-1 to TRBJ2-7; D call uncertain. Germline CDR1 DFQATT, CDR2 SNEGSKA (reference sequence). Trimming cost V 0 bases and J 7 bases, with 4 bases left between them. The CDR3 sequence is 10 residues long. The CDR3 spells CSARDREQYF. CDR3 in DNA: TGCAGTGCTAGAGATCGGGAGCAGTACTTC.

This sequence joins TRBV7-8 and TRBJ1-4; possibly TRBD1 for D (5 bases). This CDR3 contains 15 residues. Germline V gene data show CDR1 as SGHVS and CDR2 as FQNEAQ. The germline V and J ends were trimmed by 4 bases and 8 bases, with 17 bases remaining between them. DNA for the CDR3: TGTGCCAGCAGCTATGGGGCCGCAGTATGGGAAAAACTGTTTTTT. Protein: CASSYGAAVWEKLFF.

The V gene is TRBV18, the J gene TRBJ1-2; 8 bases align to TRBD1. This CDR3 is built from 15 residues. Germline assignment: CDR1 KGHSH and CDR2 LQKENI. V shed 3 bases and J 2 bases; nucleotides not matched to a gene: 5. CDR3 sequence: CASSPGTGDNYGYTF. The DNA for the CDR3 is TGTGCCAGCTCACCCGGGACAGGCGACAACTATGGCTACACCTTC.

The chain employs TRBV10-3 and TRBJ2-1; TRBD2 might be the D (5 bases). The CDR3 totals 15 residues. The germline gives CDR1 ENHRY, CDR2 SYGVKD. Trimming removed 3 bases from V and 6 bases from J, with 15 bases in between. The CDR3 DNA sequence: TGTGCCATCAGTGAAGCAAGGCCACGGGGCAATGAGCAGTTCTTC. It encodes CAISEARPRGNEQFF.

This chain uses TRBV9 with TRBJ1-3; D is uncertain. CDR3 length: 13 amino acids. Germline V gives CDR1 SGDLS, CDR2 YYNGEE. Trimming removed 4 bases from V and 3 bases from J, with 8 bases in between. CDR3 in amino acids: CASSSGVGNTIYF. DNA for the CDR3: TGTGCCAGCAGCTCCGGGGTTGGAAACACCATATATTTT. The full variable domain, rest sourced from reference TRBV9 and TRBJ1-3, is DSGVTQTPKHLITATGQRVTLRCSPRSGDLSVYWYQQSLDQGLQFLIQYYNGEERAKGNILERFSAQQFPDLHSELNLSSLELGDSALYFCASSSGVGNTIYFGEGSWLTVV.

This clone was detected only once. The chain couples TRBV20-1 to TRBJ2-5, with a tentative D call TRBD1 (5 bases). The CDR3 length is 11 residues. V lost 5 bases, J lost 5 bases, and 9 bases lay in between. Germline V gene data show CDR1 as DFQATT and CDR2 as SNEGSKA (reference sequence). The CDR3 spells CSAFSGETQYF. The CDR3 nucleotides read TGCAGTGCTTTCTCAGGGGAGACCCAGTACTTC.

This sequence joins TRBV7-8 and TRBJ1-1; D is unclear. The CDR3 sequence is 16 residues long. Germline assignment: CDR1 SGHVS and CDR2 FQNEAQ. V gave up 5 bases and J gave up 4 bases, with 20 bases separating them. The CDR3 DNA follows: TGTGCCAGCAGCCCAGGACCAGGAGGGTGGGCCACTGAAGCTTTCTTT. Translating gives CASSPGPGGWATEAFF.

DNA for the CDR3: TGTGCCGCAGGAGACAGCGTACGGAACGGGGAGCTGTTTTTT. Residues: CAAGDSVRNGELFF. This rearrangement joins TRBV6-5 to TRBJ2-2; D is possibly TRBD1 (5 bases). The CDR3 has 14 residues. V shed 11 bases and J shed 7 bases, with 20 bases lying between them. Germline CDR1 MNHEY, CDR2 SVGAGI.

V gene TRBV6-5 combines with J gene TRBJ2-7; 10 positions match TRBD2. J was trimmed by 4 bases and V by 4 bases; bases with no gene match: 1. The length of the CDR3 is 13 residues. Germline V gene data show CDR1 as MNHEY and CDR2 as SVGAGI. The CDR3 DNA reads as TGTGCCAGCAGTTTGGGACTAGCGTACGAGCAGTACTTC. The encoded protein is CASSLGLAYEQYF.

The chain is built from TRBV7-2 and TRBJ2-5, with 13 bases fitting TRBD2. The germline CDR1 and CDR2 sequences are SGHTA and FQGNSA. The V gene end was trimmed by 5 bases and the J gene end by 4 bases; junction bases not matched to a gene: 7. This CDR3 spans 16 amino acids. The CDR3 nucleotides read TGTGCCAGCAGCGCCACTAGCGGGGGGGCAGGAGAGACCCAGTACTTC. As protein: CASSATSGGAGETQYF. The whole variable domain, filled in from reference TRBV7-2 and TRBJ2-5, reads GAGVSQSPSNKVTEKGKDVELRCDPISGHTALYWYRQSLGQGLEFLIYFQGNSAPDKSGLPSDRFSAERTGGSVSTLTIQRTQQEDSAVYLCASSATSGGAGETQYFGPGTRLLVL.

This sequence joins TRBV27 and TRBJ1-1; 9 bases line up with TRBD1. The CDR3 is made up of 17 amino acids. Germline assignment: CDR1 MNHEY and CDR2 SMNVEV (reference sequence). With V trimmed by 0 bases and J by 5 bases, 10 bases remained unmatched. The chain's CDR3 is CASSLSEDRGGWTEAFF. The CDR3, as DNA: TGTGCCAGCAGTTTATCTGAGGACAGGGGTGGGTGGACTGAAGCTTTCTTT.

J is TRBJ2-1 and V is TRBV10-3; TRBD2 matches 12 bases. V trimming: 0 bases; J trimming: 8 bases; junction bases outside the gene matches: 5. CDR3 size: 16 residues. Germline V gene data show CDR1 as ENHRY and CDR2 as SYGVKD. Written as DNA, the CDR3 is TGTGCCATCAGTGAGTCGGCTAGCGGGAGGGGGGATGAGCAGTTCTTC. Amino acids: CAISESASGRGDEQFF.

The chain combines TRBV6-6 with TRBJ1-3; D not resolved. Trimming took 6 bases from V and 3 from J, leaving 9 bases between them. CDR3 size: 13 residues. The germline V gene has CDR1 MNHNY and CDR2 SVGAGI (reference sequence). The CDR3 region has the DNA TGTGCCAGCAGGCTGGCGGGTGGAAACACCATATATTTT. This sequence encodes CASRLAGGNTIYF.

The chain employs TRBV21-1 and TRBJ1-1. TRBV21-1 has pseudogene status. The CDR3 consists of 13 residues. This chain's CDR3 is CASSKEGRGSAFF. CDR3 coding DNA: TGTGCCAGCAGCAAAGAGGGGAGGGGTTCAGCTTTCTTT.

A remark on this clone: Other DNA sequences in this sample translate to the same CDR3. The chain combines TRBV29-1 with TRBJ2-7, with 10 nucleotides matching TRBD2. The CDR3 consists of 12 residues. V shed 7 bases and J 3 bases; nucleotides not matched to a gene: 3. Germline V gene sequence: CDR1 SQVTM, CDR2 ANQGSEA. DNA for the CDR3: TGCAGCGCAAGGACTAGCGGCTACGAGCAGTACTTC. Protein product: CSARTSGYEQYF.

V gene TRBV7-9 combines with J gene TRBJ2-7; 8 bases line up with TRBD1. This CDR3 contains 16 residues. V trimming: 5 bases; J trimming: 6 bases; junction bases outside the gene matches: 15. Germline lookup yields CDR1 SEHNR and CDR2 FQNEAQ (reference sequence). The CDR3 is CASSPPRGQGRSEQYF. As DNA, the CDR3 is TGTGCCAGCAGCCCACCCCGAGGACAGGGTAGATCCGAGCAGTACTTC.

The chain joins TRBV27 to TRBJ2-3; 9 bases map to TRBD1. J was trimmed by 4 bases and V by 5 bases; bases with no gene match: 7. Germline V CDR1 and CDR2: MNHEY, SMNVEV (reference sequence). This CDR3 is 15 amino acids long. CDR3 loop: CASSMGQGRADTQYF. The CDR3 DNA is TGTGCCAGCAGTATGGGACAGGGCAGGGCAGATACGCAGTATTTT.

This chain links TRBV5-5 with TRBJ1-2; the D gene is possibly TRBD1 (5 bases). V was pared by 0 bases and J by 0 bases, with 9 bases between. Germline CDR1 and CDR2: SGHKS and YYEKEE (reference sequence). This CDR3 is built from 15 residues. The DNA for the CDR3 is TGTGCCAGCAGCTTGGCCGCGACAGCTAACTATGGCTACACCTTC. It yields the protein CASSLAATANYGYTF.